Each of the 18 T cell receptor beta chains below was sequenced from the same sample in a study of beta chain features in type 1 diabetes. Expressed TCRB transcripts were sequenced after all isolated RNA was converted to cDNA. Sequenced by immunoSEQ multiplex PCR; TCRdb stores in-frame clones only, minus some. The sample lists about 320,000 clones, 14% occurring once. The sample comprised central memory CD4+ T cells from blood. The origin of the receptors is a man aged 25 to 40 in good health.

This clone turned up a few times. V usage is TRBV11-2 and J usage is TRBJ1-1; a possible D gene is TRBD1 (6 bases). The germline V and J ends were trimmed by 7 bases and 2 bases, with 14 bases remaining between them. The germline V gene has CDR1 SGHAT and CDR2 FQNNGV. CDR3 length: 14 amino acids. This CDR3 reads CASTSDRRNTEAFF. DNA of the CDR3: TGTGCCAGCACCTCGGACAGAAGAAACACTGAAGCTTTCTTT.

V is TRBV7-9 and J is TRBJ1-2; D is uncertain. The germline V gene has CDR1 SEHNR and CDR2 FQNEAQ (reference sequence). The CDR3 length is 15 residues. The ends were cut back, 2 bases at V and 1 base at J, with 11 bases in the middle. CDR3 region: CASSLSEGINYGYTF. The CDR3 nucleotides are TGTGCCAGCAGCTTATCCGAGGGAATTAACTATGGCTACACCTTC. Full variable domain (remainder filled in from reference TRBV7-9 and TRBJ1-2): DTGVSQNPRHKITKRGQNVTFRCDPISEHNRLYWYRQTLGQGPEFLTYFQNEAQLEKSRLLSDRFSAERPKGSFSTLEIQRTEQGDSAMYLCASSLSEGINYGYTFGSGTRLTVV.

The chain combines TRBV6-7 with TRBJ1-1; no definite D call. TRBV6-7 is an ORF, and what it does is uncertain. V was trimmed by 6 bases and J by 3 bases, leaving 26 bases between them. This CDR3 comprises 18 residues. CDR3 loop: CASRYPPPCTACYTEAFF. The CDR3 nucleotides read TGTGCCAGCAGGTACCCCCCACCGTGTACTGCATGCTACACTGAAGCTTTCTTT.

The chain is built from TRBV12-2 and TRBJ2-7. TRBV12-2 is marked as a pseudogene. The CDR3 spans 18 residues. CDR3: CASRLPSSYVHKTYEQYV. The CDR3 DNA reads as TGTGCAAGTCGCTTGCCGAGCTCCTACGTCCACAAAACATACGAGCAGTACGTC.

Only a few counts were recorded for this clone. V usage is TRBV5-1 and J usage is TRBJ2-5; D may match TRBD1 or TRBD2 (5 bases each). Trimming took 3 bases from V and 5 from J, leaving 14 bases between them. This CDR3 spans 14 amino acids. Looked up from germline, CDR1 is SGHRS and CDR2 is YFSETQ. Here the CDR3 reads CASSSGTPGETQYF. Here the CDR3 DNA reads TGCGCCAGCAGCTCAGGGACCCCTGGGGAGACCCAGTACTTC. Looking up the rest from reference TRBV5-1 and TRBJ2-5 gives the full variable domain: KAGVTQTPRYLIKTRGQQVTLSCSPISGHRSVSWYQQTPGQGLQFLFEYFSETQRNKGNFPGRFSGRQFSNSRSEMNVSTLELGDSALYLCASSSGTPGETQYFGPGTRLLVL.

This clone has a count of ten or more. This sequence joins TRBV19 and TRBJ2-1; 12 nucleotides align to TRBD2. CDR1 and CDR2 from the germline V gene are LNHDA and SQIVND (reference sequence). The CDR3 runs 16 residues. V lost 7 bases and J lost 7; bases outside the gene matches: 11. CDR3 loop: CASTFASGGDGNEQFF. For the CDR3, the DNA is TGTGCCAGTACCTTCGCTAGCGGGGGGGACGGAAATGAGCAGTTCTTC.

This clone has more than one count but fewer than ten. This chain links TRBV16 with TRBJ2-7; no clear D gene. The CDR3 length is 13 residues. Germline loops: CDR1 KGHSY, CDR2 FQNENV. V lost 7 bases and J 6 bases, leaving 16 bases between the germline ends. The CDR3 spells CASTRPAVPEQYF. The CDR3 coding sequence is TGTGCCAGCACCCGTCCCGCCGTACCCGAGCAGTACTTC. Variable domain in full (rest from reference TRBV16 and TRBJ2-7): GEEVAQTPKHLVRGEGQKAKLYCAPIKGHSYVFWYQQVLKNEFKFLISFQNENVFDETGMPKERFSAKCLPNSPCSLEIQATKLEDSAVYFCASTRPAVPEQYFGPGTRLTVT.

The chain is built from TRBV7-9 and TRBJ2-5; D may be TRBD1 or TRBD2 (6 bases each). The CDR3 spans 14 residues. Trimming pared 1 base from V and 5 bases from J, leaving 11 bases between. The germline gives CDR1 SEHNR, CDR2 FQNEAQ (reference sequence). CDR3 nucleotide sequence: TGTGCCAGCAGCTTAGGGGGGGCGCTGGAGACCCAGTACTTC. Translating gives CASSLGGALETQYF.

This clone was counted many times. The chain combines TRBV9 with TRBJ2-6; 7 bases line up with TRBD2. CDR1 is SGDLS, CDR2 YYNGEE, per germline. The CDR3 length is 16 residues. V shed 4 bases and J 4 bases; nucleotides not matched to a gene: 8. CDR3 nucleotides: TGTGCCAGCAGCCCAACTCTCGGGAGGGGGGCCAACGTCCTGACTTTC. It yields the protein CASSPTLGRGANVLTF.

This clone was picked up a small number of times. The chain recombines TRBV30 with TRBJ1-2; D is undetermined. Looked up from germline, CDR1 is GTSNPN and CDR2 is SVGIG (reference sequence). Deletions cut 1 base from V and 4 bases from J, with 13 bases between. CDR3 length: 14 residues. This CDR3 reads CAWSALYRGYGYTF. Here the CDR3 DNA reads TGTGCCTGGAGTGCCCTCTATCGTGGCTATGGCTACACCTTC.

This clone was detected a few times. CDR3 loop: CASSLFDSPNTGELFF. The CDR3 coding sequence is TGTGCCAGCAGCTTGTTCGACAGTCCCAACACCGGGGAGCTGTTTTTT. The rearrangement links TRBV7-2 to TRBJ2-2; TRBD1 is a possible D gene (5 bases). The ends were cut back, 3 bases at V and 2 bases at J, with 13 bases in the middle. CDR3 length equals 16 residues. Germline CDR1 reads SGHTA; CDR2 reads FQGNSA. Using reference TRBV7-2 and TRBJ2-2 for the parts outside the CDR3, the full variable domain is GAGVSQSPSNKVTEKGKDVELRCDPISGHTALYWYRQSLGQGLEFLIYFQGNSAPDKSGLPSDRFSAERTGGSVSTLTIQRTQQEDSAVYLCASSLFDSPNTGELFFGEGSRLTVL.

There are a few counts of this clone. The chain couples TRBV5-8 to TRBJ2-1, with D possibly matching TRBD2 (7 bases). The V end was cut by 4 bases, the J end by 9 bases, with 17 bases between. Looked up from germline, CDR1 is SGHTS and CDR2 is YDEGEE. The length of the CDR3 is 14 residues. CDR3 loop: CASSLRTRGAEQFF. DNA of the CDR3: TGTGCCAGCAGCCTAAGGACTAGGGGGGCTGAGCAGTTCTTC.

This clone was counted between two and nine times. The chain has TRBV27 and TRBJ2-1; possibly TRBD2 for D (5 bases). The germline V and J ends were trimmed by 3 bases and 10 bases, with 22 bases remaining between them. This CDR3 is 16 amino acids long. Germline V gene lookup returns CDR1 MNHEY and CDR2 SMNVEV (reference sequence). The CDR3 loop is CASSFLKRYTMTEQFF. In DNA form, the CDR3 reads TGTGCCAGCAGTTTCCTCAAGCGGTATACAATGACGGAGCAGTTCTTC.

This clone was counted a few times. Here the CDR3 DNA reads TGTGCCACCCACGTGCGTTTGTTGGAGACCCAGTACTTC. Its translation is CATHVRLLETQYF. The rearrangement links TRBV28 to TRBJ2-5, with D unresolved. The CDR3 loop spans 13 amino acids. The ends were cut back, 10 bases at V and 5 bases at J, with 17 bases in the middle. Germline CDR1 and CDR2: MDHEN and SYDVKM.

V and J are TRBV6-5 and TRBJ2-1; perhaps TRBD1 as D (5 bases). Germline V CDR1 and CDR2: MNHEY, SVGAGI. With 6 bases removed from V and 1 base from J, the gap between germline ends came to 13 bases. The CDR3 extends over 15 amino acids. DNA for the CDR3: TGTGCCAGCAGGGGAAGGGGTTTATCCTACAATGAGCAGTTCTTC. This sequence encodes CASRGRGLSYNEQFF.

The sample holds a few counts of this clone. The J gene is TRBJ2-5, the V gene TRBV7-7; 14 nucleotides align to TRBD2. Germline CDR1 reads SSHAT; CDR2 reads FNYEAQ (reference sequence). V shed 5 bases, J shed 5 bases, and the junction held 4 bases outside the gene matches. The CDR3 sequence is 15 residues long. Here the CDR3 DNA reads TGTGCCAGCAGCCCCGGACTAGCGGGAGGCGAGACCCAGTACTTC. Translation: CASSPGLAGGETQYF.

This clone showed up many times. The J gene is TRBJ2-7, the V gene TRBV29-1; D is ambiguous. Trimming removed 4 bases at V and 3 bases at J, with 7 bases between. The V gene's germline CDR1 is SQVTM and CDR2 ANQGSEA. The CDR3 extends over 11 amino acids. The CDR3 loop reads CSVVVSYEQYV. CDR3 DNA sequence: TGCAGCGTTGTAGTCAGCTACGAGCAGTACGTC.

This clone was detected a few times. The rearrangement joins TRBV4-2 to TRBJ2-3; perhaps TRBD1 as D (6 bases). The CDR3 length is 16 residues. V lost 5 bases to trimming and J lost 7 bases, with 22 bases between them. The germline CDR1 and CDR2 sequences are LGHNA and YNFKEQ. Written as DNA, the CDR3 is TGTGCCAGCAGCGGTACAGGGACCTCTCGTAAAAATACGCAGTATTTT. Its translation is CASSGTGTSRKNTQYF.